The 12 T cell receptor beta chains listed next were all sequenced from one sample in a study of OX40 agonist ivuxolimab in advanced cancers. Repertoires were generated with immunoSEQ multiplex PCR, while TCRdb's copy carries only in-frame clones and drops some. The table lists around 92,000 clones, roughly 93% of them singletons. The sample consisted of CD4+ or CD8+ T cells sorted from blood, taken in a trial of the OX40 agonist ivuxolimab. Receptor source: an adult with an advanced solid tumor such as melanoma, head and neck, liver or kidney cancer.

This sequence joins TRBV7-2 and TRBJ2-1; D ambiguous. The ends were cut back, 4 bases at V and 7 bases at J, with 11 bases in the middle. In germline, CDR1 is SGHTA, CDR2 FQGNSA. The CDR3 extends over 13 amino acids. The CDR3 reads CASSSSFGNEQFF. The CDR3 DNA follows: TGTGCCAGCAGCTCGTCCTTTGGGAATGAGCAGTTCTTC.

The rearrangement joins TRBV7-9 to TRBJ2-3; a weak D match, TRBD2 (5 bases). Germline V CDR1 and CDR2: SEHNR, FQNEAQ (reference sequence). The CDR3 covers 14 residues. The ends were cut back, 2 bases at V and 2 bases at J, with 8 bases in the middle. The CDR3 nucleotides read TGTGCCAGCAGCTTACCGGGGAACACAGATACGCAGTATTTT. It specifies CASSLPGNTDTQYF.

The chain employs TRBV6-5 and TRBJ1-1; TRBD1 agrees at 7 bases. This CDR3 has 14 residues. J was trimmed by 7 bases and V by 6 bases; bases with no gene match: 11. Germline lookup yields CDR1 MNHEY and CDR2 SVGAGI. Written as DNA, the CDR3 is TGTGCCAGCAGGGTTAGGGGGCCATGGAATGAAGCTTTCTTT. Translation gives CASRVRGPWNEAFF.

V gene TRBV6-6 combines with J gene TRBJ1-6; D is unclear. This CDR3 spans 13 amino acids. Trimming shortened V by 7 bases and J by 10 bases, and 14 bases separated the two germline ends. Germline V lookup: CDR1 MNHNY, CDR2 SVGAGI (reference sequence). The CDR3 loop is CASKLGEQSPLHF. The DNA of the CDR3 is TGTGCCAGCAAACTCGGGGAGCAATCACCCCTCCACTTT.

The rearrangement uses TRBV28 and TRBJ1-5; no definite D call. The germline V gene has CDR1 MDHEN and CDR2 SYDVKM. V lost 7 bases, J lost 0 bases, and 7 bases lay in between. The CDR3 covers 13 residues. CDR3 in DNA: TGTGCCAGCACCTGGAATAGCAATCAGCCCCAGCATTTT. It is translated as CASTWNSNQPQHF.

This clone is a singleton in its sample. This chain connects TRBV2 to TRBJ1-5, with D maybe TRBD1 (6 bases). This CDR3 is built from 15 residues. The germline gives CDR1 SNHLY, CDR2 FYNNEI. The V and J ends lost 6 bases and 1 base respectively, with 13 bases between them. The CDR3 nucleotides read TGTGCCAGCAGGAACAGGGTCGGGAGCAATCAGCCCCAGCATTTT. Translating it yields CASRNRVGSNQPQHF.

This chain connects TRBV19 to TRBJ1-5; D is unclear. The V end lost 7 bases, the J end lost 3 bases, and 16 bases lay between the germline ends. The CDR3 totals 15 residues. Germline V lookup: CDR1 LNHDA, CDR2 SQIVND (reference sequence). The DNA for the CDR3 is TGTGCCAGTACCGCCCGGGGTTCCTTCAATCAGCCCCAGCATTTT. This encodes CASTARGSFNQPQHF. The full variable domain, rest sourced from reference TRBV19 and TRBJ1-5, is DGGITQSPKYLFRKEGQNVTLSCEQNLNHDAMYWYRQDPGQGLRLIYYSQIVNDFQKGDIAEGYSVSREKKESFPLTVTSAQKNPTAFYLCASTARGSFNQPQHFGDGTRLSIL.

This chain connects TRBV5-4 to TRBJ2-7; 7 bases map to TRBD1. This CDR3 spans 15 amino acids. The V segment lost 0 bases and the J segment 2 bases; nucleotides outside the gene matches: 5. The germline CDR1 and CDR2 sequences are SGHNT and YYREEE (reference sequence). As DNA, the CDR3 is TGTGCCAGCAGCTTGGGGGGACAGTTAACCTACGAGCAGTACTTC. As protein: CASSLGGQLTYEQYF.

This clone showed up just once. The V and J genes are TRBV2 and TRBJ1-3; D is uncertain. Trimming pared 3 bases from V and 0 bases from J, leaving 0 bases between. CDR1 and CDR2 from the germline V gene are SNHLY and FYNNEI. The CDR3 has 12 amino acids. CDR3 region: CASSDSGNTIYF. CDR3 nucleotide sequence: TGTGCCAGCAGTGACTCTGGAAACACCATATATTTT.

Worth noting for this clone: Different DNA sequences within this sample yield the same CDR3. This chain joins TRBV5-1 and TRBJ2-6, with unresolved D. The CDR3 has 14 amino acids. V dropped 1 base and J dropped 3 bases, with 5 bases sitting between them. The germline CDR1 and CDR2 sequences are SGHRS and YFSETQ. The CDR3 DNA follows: TGCGCCAGCAGCTTGCTCAGTGGGGCCAACGTCCTGACTTTC. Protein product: CASSLLSGANVLTF.

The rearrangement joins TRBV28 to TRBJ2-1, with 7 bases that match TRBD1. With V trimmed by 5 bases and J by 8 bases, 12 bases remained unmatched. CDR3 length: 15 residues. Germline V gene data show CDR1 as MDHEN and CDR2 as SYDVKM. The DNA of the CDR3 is TGTGCCAGCAGTCCTATATCCACAGGGGTGGATGAGCAGTTCTTC. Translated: CASSPISTGVDEQFF.

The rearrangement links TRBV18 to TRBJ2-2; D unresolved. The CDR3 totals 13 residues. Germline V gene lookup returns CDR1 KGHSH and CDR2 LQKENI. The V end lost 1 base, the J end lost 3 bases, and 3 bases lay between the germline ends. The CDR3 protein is CASSPRDTGELFF. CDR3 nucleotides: TGTGCCAGCTCACCACGGGACACCGGGGAGCTGTTTTTT.